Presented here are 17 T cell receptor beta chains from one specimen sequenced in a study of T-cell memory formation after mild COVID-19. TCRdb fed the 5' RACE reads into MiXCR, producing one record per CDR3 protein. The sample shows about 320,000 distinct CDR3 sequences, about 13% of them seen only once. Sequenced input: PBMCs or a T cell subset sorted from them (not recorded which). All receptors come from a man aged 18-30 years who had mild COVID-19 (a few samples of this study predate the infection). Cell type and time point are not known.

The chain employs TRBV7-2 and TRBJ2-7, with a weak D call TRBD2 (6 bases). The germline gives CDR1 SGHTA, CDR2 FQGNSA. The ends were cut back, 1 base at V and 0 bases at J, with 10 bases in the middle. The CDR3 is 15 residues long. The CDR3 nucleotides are TGTGCCAGCAGCTTAGAGAATAGCGGCTCCTACGAGCAGTACTTC. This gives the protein CASSLENSGSYEQYF.

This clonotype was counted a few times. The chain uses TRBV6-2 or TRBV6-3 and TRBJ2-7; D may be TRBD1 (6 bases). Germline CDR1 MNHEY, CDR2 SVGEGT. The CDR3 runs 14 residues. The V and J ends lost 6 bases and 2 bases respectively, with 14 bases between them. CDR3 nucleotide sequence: TGTGCCAGCAGCCTGATACAGGGTACCTACGAGCAGTACTTC. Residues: CASSLIQGTYEQYF.

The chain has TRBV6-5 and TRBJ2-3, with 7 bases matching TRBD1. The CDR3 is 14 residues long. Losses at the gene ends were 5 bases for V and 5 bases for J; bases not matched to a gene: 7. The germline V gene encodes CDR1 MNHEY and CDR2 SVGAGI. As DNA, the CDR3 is TGTGCCAGCAGTAACGGTAGGGGGCGAGATACGCAGTATTTT. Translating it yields CASSNGRGRDTQYF.

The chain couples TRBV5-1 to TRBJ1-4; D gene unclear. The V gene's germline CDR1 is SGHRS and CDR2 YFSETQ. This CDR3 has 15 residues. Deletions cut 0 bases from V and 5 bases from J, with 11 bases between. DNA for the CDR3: TGCGCCAGCAGCTTGGCGCGCCAAACGAATGAAAAACTGTTTTTT. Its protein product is CASSLARQTNEKLFF.

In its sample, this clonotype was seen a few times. This CDR3 is CSAPPLLAGTADTQYF. Written as DNA, the CDR3 is TGCAGTGCTCCGCCTCTTCTAGCGGGGACGGCAGATACGCAGTATTTT. This rearrangement joins TRBV20-1 to TRBJ2-3; the match to TRBD2 covers 9 bases. V was pared by 5 bases and J by 4 bases, with 13 bases of the junction left unmatched. Germline CDR1 and CDR2: DFQATT and SNEGSKA (reference sequence). This CDR3 has 16 amino acids.

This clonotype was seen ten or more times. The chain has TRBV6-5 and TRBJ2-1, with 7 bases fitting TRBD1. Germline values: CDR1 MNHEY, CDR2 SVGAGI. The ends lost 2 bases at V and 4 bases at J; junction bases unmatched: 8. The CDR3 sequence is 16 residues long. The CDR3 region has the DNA TGTGCCAGCAGTTACGTTAGGGGGACAGTTTACAATGAGCAGTTCTTC. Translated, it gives CASSYVRGTVYNEQFF.

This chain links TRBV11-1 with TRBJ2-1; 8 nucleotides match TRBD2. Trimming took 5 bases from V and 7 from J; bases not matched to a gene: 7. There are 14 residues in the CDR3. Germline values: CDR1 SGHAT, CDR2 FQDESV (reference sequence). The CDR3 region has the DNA TGTGCCAGCAGCACGGGAGGGCGGGGAAATGAGCAGTTCTTC. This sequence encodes CASSTGGRGNEQFF.

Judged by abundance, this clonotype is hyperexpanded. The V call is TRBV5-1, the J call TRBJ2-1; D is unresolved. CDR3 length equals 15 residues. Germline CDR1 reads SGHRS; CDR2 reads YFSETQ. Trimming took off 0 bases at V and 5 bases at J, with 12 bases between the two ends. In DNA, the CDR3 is TGCGCCAGCAGCTTGGACGAGCCTACCGACAATGAGCAGTTCTTC. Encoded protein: CASSLDEPTDNEQFF.

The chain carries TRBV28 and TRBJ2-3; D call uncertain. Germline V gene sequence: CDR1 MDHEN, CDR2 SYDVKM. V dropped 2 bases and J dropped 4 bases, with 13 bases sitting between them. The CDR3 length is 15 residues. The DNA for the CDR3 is TGTGCCAGCAGTTTACCGAGTTTTGGGGCAGATACGCAGTATTTT. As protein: CASSLPSFGADTQYF.

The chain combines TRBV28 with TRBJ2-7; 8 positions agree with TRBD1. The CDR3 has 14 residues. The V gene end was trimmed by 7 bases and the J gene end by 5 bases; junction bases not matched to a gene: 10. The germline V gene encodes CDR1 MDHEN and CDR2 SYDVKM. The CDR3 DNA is TGTGCCAGCACCCCTAGGACAGGGTTCGACGAGCAGTACGTC. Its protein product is CASTPRTGFDEQYV.

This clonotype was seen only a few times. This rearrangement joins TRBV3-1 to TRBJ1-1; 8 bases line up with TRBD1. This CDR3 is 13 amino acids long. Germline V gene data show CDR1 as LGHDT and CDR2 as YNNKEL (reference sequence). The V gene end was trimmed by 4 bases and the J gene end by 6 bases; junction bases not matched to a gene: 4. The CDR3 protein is CASSPRQGSEAFF. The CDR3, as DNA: TGTGCCAGCAGCCCCCGACAGGGGTCTGAAGCTTTCTTT.

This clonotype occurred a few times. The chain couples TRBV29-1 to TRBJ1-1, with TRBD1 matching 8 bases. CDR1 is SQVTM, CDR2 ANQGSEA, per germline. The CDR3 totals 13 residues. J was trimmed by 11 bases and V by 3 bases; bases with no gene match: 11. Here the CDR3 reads CSVDGTGGTGAFF. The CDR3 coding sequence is TGCAGCGTTGATGGGACAGGTGGAACGGGGGCTTTCTTT. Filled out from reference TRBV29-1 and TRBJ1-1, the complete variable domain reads SAVISQKPSRDICQRGTSLTIQCQVDSQVTMMFWYRQQPGQSLTLIATANQGSEATYESGFVIDKFPISRPNLTFSTLTVSNMSPEDSSIYLCSVDGTGGTGAFFGQGTRLTVV.

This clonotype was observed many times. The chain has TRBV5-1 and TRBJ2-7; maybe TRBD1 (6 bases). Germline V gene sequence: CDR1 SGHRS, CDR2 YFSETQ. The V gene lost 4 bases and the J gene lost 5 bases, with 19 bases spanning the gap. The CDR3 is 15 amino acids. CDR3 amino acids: CASSRRVGASHEQYF. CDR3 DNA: TGCGCCAGCAGCCGCAGGGTGGGGGCGAGCCACGAGCAGTACTTC. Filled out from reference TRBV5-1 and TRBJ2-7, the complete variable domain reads KAGVTQTPRYLIKTRGQQVTLSCSPISGHRSVSWYQQTPGQGLQFLFEYFSETQRNKGNFPGRFSGRQFSNSRSEMNVSTLELGDSALYLCASSRRVGASHEQYFGPGTRLTVT.

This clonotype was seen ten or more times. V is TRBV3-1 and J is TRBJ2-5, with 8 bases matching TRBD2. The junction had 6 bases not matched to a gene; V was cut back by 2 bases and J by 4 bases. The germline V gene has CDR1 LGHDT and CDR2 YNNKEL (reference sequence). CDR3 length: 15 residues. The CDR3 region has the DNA TGTGCCAGCAGCCAACCGGGGGGGCCCACAGAGACCCAGTACTTC. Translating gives CASSQPGGPTETQYF.

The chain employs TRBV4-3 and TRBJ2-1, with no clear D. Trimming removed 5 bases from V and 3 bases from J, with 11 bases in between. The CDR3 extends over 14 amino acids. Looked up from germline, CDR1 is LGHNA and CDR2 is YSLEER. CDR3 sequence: CASSEVLSYNEQFF. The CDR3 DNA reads TGCGCCAGCAGCGAGGTCCTTAGCTACAATGAGCAGTTCTTC.

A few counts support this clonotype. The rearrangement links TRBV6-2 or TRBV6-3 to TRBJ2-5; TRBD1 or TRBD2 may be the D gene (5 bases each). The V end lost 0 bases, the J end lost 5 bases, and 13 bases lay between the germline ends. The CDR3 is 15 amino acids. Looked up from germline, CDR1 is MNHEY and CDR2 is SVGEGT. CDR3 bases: TGTGCCAGCAGTTACTCGAAGGGGAGCCAGGAGACCCAGTACTTC. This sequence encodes CASSYSKGSQETQYF.

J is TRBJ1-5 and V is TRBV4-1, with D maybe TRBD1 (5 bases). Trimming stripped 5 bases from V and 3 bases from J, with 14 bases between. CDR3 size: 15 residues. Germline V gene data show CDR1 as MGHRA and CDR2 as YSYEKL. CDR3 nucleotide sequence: TGCGCCAGCAGCGTGCCGGGACTGAACAATCAGCCCCAGCATTTT. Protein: CASSVPGLNNQPQHF.